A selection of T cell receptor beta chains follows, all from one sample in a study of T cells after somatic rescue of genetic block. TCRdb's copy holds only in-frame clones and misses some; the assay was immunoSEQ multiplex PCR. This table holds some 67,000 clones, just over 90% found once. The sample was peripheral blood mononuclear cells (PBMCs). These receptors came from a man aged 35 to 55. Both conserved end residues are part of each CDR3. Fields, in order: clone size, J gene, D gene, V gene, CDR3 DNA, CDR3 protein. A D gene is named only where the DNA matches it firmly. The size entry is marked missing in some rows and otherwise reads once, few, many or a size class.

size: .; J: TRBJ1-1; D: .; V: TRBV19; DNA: TGTGCCAGTATGGGGCTCGGGGGCACTGAAGCTTTCTTT; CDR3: CASMGLGGTEAFF
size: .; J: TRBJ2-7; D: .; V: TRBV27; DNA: TGTGCCAGCAGGATTGCGGGGTCCTCCTACTACGAGCAGTACTTC; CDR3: CASRIAGSSYYEQYF
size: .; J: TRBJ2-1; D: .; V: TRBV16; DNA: TGTGCCAGCGCCCCGGGGCGGAATGAGCAGTTCTTC; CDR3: CASAPGRNEQFF
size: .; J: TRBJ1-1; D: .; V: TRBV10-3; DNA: TGTGCCATCAGTAGACAGGAGAACACTGAAGCTTTCTTT; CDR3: CAISRQENTEAFF
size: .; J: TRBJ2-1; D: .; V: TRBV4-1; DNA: TGCGCCAGCAGCCAGTCCCCGATCGGGACTCCTCCCTTCTTC; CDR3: CASSQSPIGTPPFF
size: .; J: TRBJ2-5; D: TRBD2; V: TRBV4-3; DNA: TGCGCCAGCAGCCTAAACAGCGGGAGAAGGGAGACCCAGTACTTC; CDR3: CASSLNSGRRETQYF
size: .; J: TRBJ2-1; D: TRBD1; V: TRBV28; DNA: TGTGCCAGCATAAAGGACAGGGTTAGGTACAATGAGCAGTTCTTC; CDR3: CASIKDRVRYNEQFF
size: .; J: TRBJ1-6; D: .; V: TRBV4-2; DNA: TGTGCCAGCAGCCAAGATTCCCGCACCTATAATTCACCCCTCCACTTT; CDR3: CASSQDSRTYNSPLHF
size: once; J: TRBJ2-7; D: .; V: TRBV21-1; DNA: TGTGCCAGCAGCAAAGAGTGGGAGGGTGAGGTCTCCTACGAGCAGTACTTC; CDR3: CASSKEWEGEVSYEQYF
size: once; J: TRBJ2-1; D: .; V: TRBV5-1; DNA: TGCGCCAGCAGCGTTAGCGGGACAGCCTCCTACAATGAGCAGTTCTTC; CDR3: CASSVSGTASYNEQFF
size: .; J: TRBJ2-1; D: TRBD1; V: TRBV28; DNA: TGTGCCAGCATACAGGGGGCGGGCTCCTACAATGAGCAGTTCTTC; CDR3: CASIQGAGSYNEQFF
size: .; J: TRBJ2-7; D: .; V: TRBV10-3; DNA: TGTGCCATCAGGAGGGACGGATCGTCCCACGAGCAGTACTTC; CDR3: CAIRRDGSSHEQYF